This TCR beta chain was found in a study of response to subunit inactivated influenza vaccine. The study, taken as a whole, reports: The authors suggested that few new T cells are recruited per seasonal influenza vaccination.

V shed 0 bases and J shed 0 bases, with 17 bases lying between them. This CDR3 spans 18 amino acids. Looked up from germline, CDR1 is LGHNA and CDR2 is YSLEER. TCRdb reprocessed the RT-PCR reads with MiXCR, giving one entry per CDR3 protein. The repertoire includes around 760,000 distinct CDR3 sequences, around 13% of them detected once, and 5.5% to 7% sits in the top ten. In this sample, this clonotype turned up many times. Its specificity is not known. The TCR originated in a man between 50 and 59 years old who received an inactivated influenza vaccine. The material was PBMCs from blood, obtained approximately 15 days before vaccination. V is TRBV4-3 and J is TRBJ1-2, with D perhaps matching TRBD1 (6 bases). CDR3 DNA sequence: TGCGCCAGCAGCCAAGAGCGGGGGCCGGGACGATCTAACTATGGCTACACCTTC. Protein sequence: CASSQERGPGRSNYGYTF.